This T cell receptor (beta chain) was found in a study of early T cells in non-severe SARS-CoV-2 infection. On the study more broadly: Bulk RNA taken from unsorted whole blood was sequenced, leaving chains unpaired.

This clonotype was seen repeatedly, ten times or more. What it binds is not known. Trimming removed 0 bases at V and 10 bases at J, with 13 bases between. The CDR3 runs 14 residues. Looked up from germline, CDR1 is LNHNV and CDR2 is YYDKDF (reference sequence). Study outcomes and limitations: Matches to VDJdb favored anti-spike CD8 responses and missed private and CD4 specificities.

Individual cDNA molecules were tagged with unique molecular identifiers. TCRdb redid the calling of the 5' RACE reads with MiXCR, one entry per CDR3 protein. The data hold 25,000 to 35,000 distinct CDR3 sequences, with about 5% observed a single time. Input material: whole blood. This chain connects TRBV15 to TRBJ2-1, with a tentative D call TRBD2 (5 bases). The TCR was taken from an adult who was a healthcare worker with PCR-confirmed SARS-CoV-2 infection or an uninfected control (not recorded which). The CDR3 nucleotides read TGTGCCACCAGCAGAGAAGGCCCTAAGCGGGAGCAGTTCTTC. It yields the protein CATSREGPKREQFF. Supplemented by reference TRBV15 and TRBJ2-1, the full variable domain reads DAMVIQNPRYQVTQFGKPVTLSCSQTLNHNVMYWYQQKSSQAPKLLFHYYDKDFNNEADTPDNFQSRRPNTSFCFLDIRSPGLGDTAMYLCATSREGPKREQFFGPGTRLTVL.